The rows below give T cell receptor beta chains drawn from one sample of a study of post-analysis software for immune sequencing data. TCRdb re-analysed the PCR reads in MiXCR, keeping a single row per CDR3 protein. The repertoire consists of approximately 350,000 distinct CDR3 sequences, with around 33% occurring once and the leading ten covering 13%. Input material: blood. These receptors were collected from a girl aged 5-17 years with multiple sclerosis. Both conserved end residues are part of each CDR3. The order of the fields is D gene, CDR3 length, V gene, J gene, CDR3 protein. A D gene is named only where the DNA matches it firmly.

.	14	TRBV5-4	TRBJ2-5	CASNTRGVQETQYF
TRBD1	14	TRBV18	TRBJ2-1	CTSSRQGARNEQFF
.	14	TRBV12-3/TRBV12-4	TRBJ1-1	CASSPRPGRTEAFF
.	16	TRBV4-1	TRBJ1-5	CASSRSEGLGNQPQHF
.	14	TRBV7-9	TRBJ1-6	CASSLGQNNSPLHF
TRBD1	15	TRBV6-5	TRBJ1-1	CASSTGQGWNTEAFF
.	19	TRBV12-3/TRBV12-4	TRBJ2-6	CASSLWGRVTPSGANVLTF
.	14	TRBV7-3	TRBJ2-6	CASSSPGGANVLTF
.	12	TRBV24-1	TRBJ1-2	CATSDGGLRYTF
.	14	TRBV7-9	TRBJ1-1	CASSLGGGATEAFF
.	14	TRBV12-3/TRBV12-4	TRBJ1-2	CASSSEMVNYGYTF
TRBD1	16	TRBV5-1	TRBJ2-1	CASSLDLGTGRNEQFF
TRBD1	15	TRBV5-1	TRBJ2-5	CASSVEGQGLKEQYF
.	17	TRBV4-1	TRBJ1-5	CASSQDFRPTWGQPQHF
.	13	TRBV12-3/TRBV12-4	TRBJ1-5	CASTHAGNQPQHF
.	13	TRBV20-1	TRBJ1-2	CSAPTDSPYGYTF
.	13	TRBV20-1	TRBJ2-5	CSASRAPSLEQYF
.	16	TRBV5-1	TRBJ2-7	CASSLLVGRSSYEQYF
TRBD1	15	TRBV3-1	TRBJ1-5	CASSEQGALRKPQHF
.	18	TRBV11-2	TRBJ2-1	CASSPAQGAALGYNEQFF
TRBD2	14	TRBV7-2	TRBJ2-3	CASSLTSGRDTQYF
TRBD1	16	TRBV4-1	TRBJ2-1	CASSLRVGGTYNEQFF
.	15	TRBV20-1	TRBJ2-3	CSAPLATHSTDTQYF
TRBD2	14	TRBV7-6	TRBJ2-7	CASSFGTSGYEQYF
.	14	TRBV29-1	TRBJ2-5	CSVEGHRNQETQYF
TRBD1	13	TRBV13	TRBJ1-1	CASSLGWTGEAFF
.	14	TRBV18	TRBJ2-1	CASSPTATDNEQFF
.	11	TRBV6-2/TRBV6-3	TRBJ2-7	CASMGDHEQYF
.	15	TRBV27	TRBJ1-1	CASSFLHLGATEAFF
.	14	TRBV12-3/TRBV12-4	TRBJ2-1	CASSLGVSCNEQFF
.	13	TRBV29-1	TRBJ2-2	CSVDRVNTGELFF
.	14	TRBV5-6	TRBJ1-2	CASSPYGPQGGYTF
.	15	TRBV5-8	TRBJ2-1	CASTQRGVRNNEQFF
.	12	TRBV6-6	TRBJ1-2	CASSPSWHGYTF
.	20	TRBV12-3/TRBV12-4	TRBJ2-1	CASSFSPGRGIGRSYNEQFF
TRBD1	15	TRBV6-1	TRBJ1-4	CASSWDRGSNEKLFF
.	14	TRBV20-1	TRBJ1-2	CSARDPTGGEGYTF
.	12	TRBV6-2/TRBV6-3	TRBJ1-1	CASSVLDTEAFF
.	14	TRBV18	TRBJ2-1	CASSPQTGYNEQFF
.	14	TRBV30	TRBJ2-3	CAWGGRVPPDTQYF
.	12	TRBV2	TRBJ1-4	CASSELNEKLFF
TRBD1	14	TRBV12-3/TRBV12-4	TRBJ1-4	CASMQGQGDEKLFF
TRBD2	16	TRBV12-3/TRBV12-4	TRBJ2-3	CASSGWKGLADLTQYF
.	14	TRBV7-2	TRBJ1-1	CASSLKSGNTEAFF
.	16	TRBV4-2	TRBJ2-4	CASSQTPTGTRNIQYF
TRBD2	16	TRBV9	TRBJ2-1	CASSRGLAGKYNEQFF
TRBD1	16	TRBV5-6	TRBJ2-1	CASSSYLQGWDNEQFF
.	13	TRBV7-9	TRBJ2-3	CASRPTPADTQYF
.	15	TRBV4-3	TRBJ2-1	CASSPSRDISNEQFF
TRBD1	15	TRBV5-1	TRBJ1-1	CASSSWTGDHTEAFF
.	13	TRBV29-1	TRBJ1-4	CSVAQSRNEKLFF